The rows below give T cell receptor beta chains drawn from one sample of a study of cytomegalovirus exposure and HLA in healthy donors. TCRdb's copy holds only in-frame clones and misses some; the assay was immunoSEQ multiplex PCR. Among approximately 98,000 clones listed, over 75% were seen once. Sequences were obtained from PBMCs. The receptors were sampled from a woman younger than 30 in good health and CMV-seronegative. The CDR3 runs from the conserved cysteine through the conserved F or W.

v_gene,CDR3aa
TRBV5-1,CASSSGGEDTQYF
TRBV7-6,CASSLVAGGEQYF
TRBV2,CASSEALQRTQYF
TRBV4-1,CASSQGQGYSGNTIYF
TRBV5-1,CASSLAPQGGNTGELFF
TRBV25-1,CASSEGQISYEQYF
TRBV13,CASSRGLPYEQYF
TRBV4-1,CASSQVRDYNEQFF
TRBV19,CASRPGQGAPGYTF
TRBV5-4,CASSLEYGGDTQYF
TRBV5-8,CASSLQGTDTQYF
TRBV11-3,CASSPGTRNNEQFF
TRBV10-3,CAISGVFGTNEQFF
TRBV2,CANLDRRLTYEQYF
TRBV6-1,CASQGGVESNYGYTF
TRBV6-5,CASSKDRGLNSPLHF
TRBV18,CASSSTLSGLEAFF
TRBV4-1,CASSQLAGGPRDTQYF
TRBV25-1,CASSEEGTGTSRAFF
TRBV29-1,CSVVEGLAYEQYF
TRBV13,CASSVRSGGAFYEQYF
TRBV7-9,CASSLRGYYEQYF
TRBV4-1,CASSTGLAGRNEQFF
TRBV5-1,CASSSGQGPGANVLTF
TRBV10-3,CATAMTGSNSPLHF
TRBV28,CASSSDIYSNQPQHF
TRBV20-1,CSAIQEETQYF
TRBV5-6,CASSLVVESPLHF
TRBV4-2,CASSQEVLPVTNEKLFF
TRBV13,CASSLRQGSNTEAFF
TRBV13,CASSTSGTGGAHGYTF
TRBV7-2,CASSFITGGNQPQHF
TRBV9,CASSGPGGVKGWTF
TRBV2,CASSDGTGVAWGRDSPLHF
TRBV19,CASSIDRGETQYF